This TCR beta chain originates from a study of cytomegalovirus exposure and HLA in healthy donors (dated by TCRdb to 2016 to 2017). For context, the study as a whole: An earlier analysis of 550 to 700 of the donors reported 250 to 350 Gb of sequence data and 100 million to 130 million unique TCR beta sequences from 150 million to 200 million T cells. In a later genetic analysis, genome-wide SNP genotypes for about 60% of the 666 donors were used, and that subset was treated as a discovery cohort. In a later analysis, previously published TCR beta repertoires from several hundred donors were re-analyzed and high-resolution HLA genotyping was added so that TCR occurrence patterns could be studied. Along with the roughly 700-subject first cohort, a separate validation cohort of over 90 different subjects was used. Alongside the repertoire data, information on donor age, sex, ethnicity and CMV serostatus was compiled. On average, 235,054 unique TCR beta nucleotide sequences were sequenced per donor among about 400 genotyped donors of the cohort, with 15% to 20% of those sequences being non-productive. The number of typed donors differed by locus: roughly 629-640 for A, B, C, DRB1 and DQB1; some 500 for DQA1; 606 for DPA1; and some 470 for DPB1. High-throughput TCR immunosequencing, statistical association of individual TCRs with disease status, and machine learning were combined to predict cytomegalovirus infection status. Approximately 310 gigabases of sequencing data and 78 million or so unique TCR sequences were included in an early release covering about 600 HLA-typed donors. Rather than drawing on any new phenotypic data, the later analysis identified candidate immune exposures from TCR beta sequences and the way those sequences occurred across donors. Of the roughly 400 genotyped donors, around 81% fell in the genetic ancestry cluster associated with self-reported Caucasian donors. Both class I and class II loci were covered by HLA typing, at four-digit resolution. The study profiled the T cell repertoires of under 700 subjects by immunosequencing and related them to cytomegalovirus serostatus. Roughly 5 DR-DQ haplotypes were treated as single units for association and clustering because of strong linkage in the cohort. The study aimed to test whether signatures of past pathogen exposure could be identified by cataloging public T cell receptors. An earlier analysis of 587 of the donors used high-throughput TCR beta sequencing to judge whether each TCR beta V gene segment behaved as functional or pseudogenic. Every repertoire in the discovery cohort had been generated on one and the same sequencing platform. Study-wide findings and limitations: In vitro tests confirmed that three of the cytomegalovirus-associated TCR beta chains recognize cytomegalovirus antigens. Over 15 rarely observed V segments, including chromosome 9 orphons, were excluded from the earlier analysis of just under 600 of the donors because counts were too low. A cluster of highly shared sequence variants was judged likely to represent a technical artifact of the sequencing pipeline. A later analysis reported that several top co-occurrence clusters appeared linked to parvovirus B19, influenza, CMV and Epstein-Barr virus. The study listed 150 to 200 TCR beta chains as associated with cytomegalovirus. According to a later analysis, TCR association rates differed among HLA loci, with DRB1 alleles showing the most associated TCRs and HLA-C alleles showing the fewest. Immune exposure information for the cohort was limited to CMV serostatus. A later analysis found that HLA-associated TCR beta chains were more clonally expanded and had lower generation probabilities than equally common non-associated chains. A later genetic analysis associated a missense DCLRE1C variant with V-gene and J-gene trimming of TCR beta chains, and an independent cohort replicated the association. In a later analysis, some 18,000 TCR beta sequences were associated with specific HLA alleles at a false discovery rate of 0.05. It was suggested by the authors that the approach could potentially be generalized to other disease states and immunological phenotypes. An earlier analysis of around 600 of the donors showed that most TCR beta V segments appeared in productive rearrangements either about 87% or about 30% of the time, which broadly matched IMGT annotations. The cohort was sequenced for TCR beta chains only, and without alpha or paired-chain data the features that could be detected were limited. A further reported finding was that TCR beta sequences accurately predicted the HLA-A and HLA-B alleles for most subjects in the first cohort. Strong co-occurrence of HLA alleles, especially DR and DQ, made assigning TCR associations to individual alleles difficult. Presence/absence analyses assumed roughly uniform sequencing depth across donors, an assumption that may not hold. While some public TCRs were present in many individuals, most TCR sequences turned up only very rarely across donors. According to a later genetic analysis, donors in an Asian-associated ancestry cluster had fewer N-insertions in productive TCRs than the approximately 670-donor mean. Linkage disequilibrium might explain the correlated functional status among segregating V segments, but an unknown experimental factor could not be excluded. Because some donors lacked HLA typing at each locus, the association tests relied only on the typed subset. The classifier was reported to diagnose cytomegalovirus status with high specificity and sensitivity in both the original and validation cohorts. According to a later analysis, most CMV-associated TCR beta chains appeared to be HLA-restricted, and the HLA associations seemed to be driven largely by CMV exposure.

The protocol used for the library was the immunoSEQ multiplex PCR assay. For the multiplex PCR, a mixture combining 60 forward primers for TCR Vbeta segments and 13 reverse primers for TCR Jbeta segments was used. The CDR3 region of rearranged TCR beta genes was amplified from genomic DNA with a multiplex PCR assay. Amplified TCR beta libraries were sequenced as 87-base-pair reads on the Illumina HiSeq System. Concerning the study's data processing: A later analysis counted about 80 million unique TCR beta chains across the 550 to 800 repertoires, and 9.5 million to 11 million of these chains were shared by at least two donors. Raw reads were error-corrected and collapsed into unique sequences by a nearest-neighbor algorithm in which closely related sequences were merged to remove PCR and sequencing errors. CDR3 sequences were aligned to IMGT reference sequences to assign V, D and J gene segments. For a sequence to be retained, a match of at least six nucleotides was required to both a V gene segment and a J gene segment. A rearrangement was called productive if the CDR3 had no stop codons and remained in frame with V and J, and every other rearrangement was called non-productive. CDR3 was defined by IMGT convention, running from the second conserved V-encoded cysteine to the conserved J-encoded phenylalanine. Sequences without an unambiguous match to a single V gene segment were excluded from the earlier analysis of 500 to 700 of the donors. An earlier analysis of approximately 590 of the donors called V segments functional above 56.7% productive rearrangements and segregating when the between-donor standard deviation exceeded 5%. A statistical classification framework was built for diagnosing cytomegalovirus status from the catalog of TCR beta chain sequences. A later analysis assigned V and J genes by comparing TCR nucleotide sequences with IMGT/GENE-DB human TR gene sequences. A later analysis assigned CDR3 sequences and most-parsimonious VDJ recombination scenarios with the TCRdist pipeline. In a later analysis, each TCR beta chain was defined by its CDR3 amino acid sequence together with its V-gene family, and reads without a unique V-gene family were excluded. In a later analysis, around 650 highly shared, low-generation-probability nucleotide sequences were removed to address suspected cross-contamination and a sequencing artifact. In a later analysis, a clonal expansion index was calculated for each public chain from normalized within-repertoire ranks of inferred template counts. In a later analysis, generation probabilities were computed using a VDJ recombination model fitted to out-of-frame rearrangements, and the results were checked against IGoR. In a later analysis, hypergeometric tests were used to score TCR-TCR, TCR-HLA and TCR-CMV co-occurrence, with a repertoire-size bias correction applied to TCR pairs. A later analysis estimated false discovery rates by permuting HLA or CMV assignments 20 times. In a later analysis, co-occurring TCRs were grouped with DBSCAN, and TCRdist sequence similarity was added when clustering was performed within HLA-allele-positive subsets. Co-occurrence clustering excluded repertoires with fewer than 30,000 or more than 120,000 public chains, plus five with anomalous nucleotide sharing. Here the immuneACCESS table is served through TCRdb, limited to in-frame sequences with V and J called. Missing clones are a known gap in these copies; in checked studies unresolved V genes cover under half, and the rest lacks a known reason. V and J calls and clone size follow that table, whereas D and trimming were derived from the DNA. Counted in this sample were more than 90,000 clones; roughly 80% of them appeared once. The ten largest clones add up to 22% of the sample.

The cohort comprised some 700 healthy bone marrow donors. At the time of sampling, all cohort members were nominally healthy, though unrecorded immune exposures were likely present. The donor was CMV seropositive and belonged to the group of over 250 seropositive cohort members. Every donor gave a peripheral blood sample, and the peripheral blood mononuclear cells from that sample were used for TCR beta sequencing. Genomic DNA was extracted from the blood cell samples with the Qiagen DNeasy Blood Extraction Kit. Comment on this clone: What antigen it recognizes has not been identified. The sample holds no much larger clone one base away, and base qualities are not on file.

The sequence was collected from a man aged 30 to 45 in good health and CMV-seropositive. Sequencing was carried out using PBMCs.

The DNA is as follows: TGTGCCAGCAGCTTGCCCGGCTCCTACAATGAGCAGTTCTTC. This sequence encodes CASSLPGSYNEQFF. This sequence uses TRBV5-6 and TRBJ2-1; no D segment can be confidently identified. Taken from cysteine to phenylalanine, the CDR3 has 14 residues. Of the read, only the CDR3 DNA is kept; its 42 bases are in frame from base 1. V is clipped by 1 base and J by 0 bases, and the sequence between their germline boundaries is 5 bases long. The germline V gene supplies CDR1 SGHDT and CDR2 YYEEEE.